This note documents a single T cell receptor beta chain sequence. Its antigen is undetermined. Other DNA sequences within the sample encode an identical CDR3. Germline V CDR1 and CDR2: SGHDT, YYEEEE. CDR3 length: 15 amino acids. J was trimmed by 3 bases and V by 0 bases; bases with no gene match: 2. The data belong to a study of a mutant IDH1 vaccine in newly diagnosed glioma. Looking at the study overall: The treated population exhibited a male proportion of about 62%, a female proportion of 37.5%, and a mean age of around 40 years. Patients' prior therapy spanned radiotherapy, temozolomide, or both; most underwent both.

Repertoires were generated with immunoSEQ multiplex PCR, while TCRdb's copy carries only in-frame clones and drops some. The data show about 30,000 clones, about 80% seen once. Points from the study as a whole: Under 95% of patients showed vaccine-induced immune responses across multiple MHC alleles.

Time point here: baseline, week 1 (first vaccination visit). The treatment here: pre-vaccination baseline after standard-of-care therapy. The study enrolled donors with new WHO grade 3 or 4 IDH1-mutant, ATRX-lost astrocytomas. The source material was PBMCs, sampled from a glioma patient treated with radiotherapy, temozolomide or both. V gene TRBV5-6 combines with J gene TRBJ2-2; TRBD1 matches at 7 bases. The receptor comes from a man aged 25-40 years with glioma. This CDR3 reads CASSLVQGDTGELFF. The DNA of the CDR3 is TGTGCCAGCAGCTTGGTGCAGGGGGACACCGGGGAGCTGTTTTTT.